The sequence of this T cell receptor beta chain was determined in a study of OX40 agonist ivuxolimab in advanced cancers. For the study at large: Patients were under 90% male with ages about 23 to 79, mean 60. Regarding the study as a whole: CD4+ and CD8+ T cells in blood underwent clonal expansion by week 6 at 0.1 to 3.0 mg/kg. On average, a greater number of expanded clones characterised CD8+ T cells relative to CD4+.

The V gene end was trimmed by 2 bases and the J gene end by 4 bases; junction bases not matched to a gene: 10. CDR1 and CDR2 (germline): SGHAT, FQNNGV. This CDR3 is 18 amino acids long. Comment on this clone: Its antigen is as yet unknown.

Produced via immunoSEQ multiplex PCR; TCRdb's table is partial and in-frame only. The sample holds some 70,000 clones; approximately 86% are singletons and the top ten take around 2.1%. The chain links TRBV11-2 to TRBJ2-6; 8 nucleotides line up with TRBD1. This sequence originates from an adult with an advanced solid tumor such as melanoma, head and neck, liver or kidney cancer. This specimen consisted of CD4+ or CD8+ T cells sorted from blood, obtained in a trial of the OX40 agonist ivuxolimab. CDR3 DNA sequence: TGTGCCAGCAGCTTAAGGCCAACAGGGGGTGCGGGGGCCAACGTCCTGACTTTC. Translation: CASSLRPTGGAGANVLTF.